This TCR beta chain appears in the sequencing data of a study of blood T cell repertoires in COVID-19. At the level of the study: The cDNA or gDNA used as material had been derived from T cells, B-cell-depleted T cells, or PBMCs.

CDR3 length: 14 amino acids. The V gene's germline CDR1 is MNHEY and CDR2 SMNVEV (reference sequence). Germline trimming cut 5 bases from V and 6 bases from J; bases unmatched to any gene: 4. Per the original methods: Counts of nucleated cells, estimated from reference gene primer amplification, were obtained. Profiling relied on immunoSEQ multiplex PCR, and the TCRdb table lists in-frame clones only, not all of them. Clone size and V and J calls were adopted from that table, with D and trimming inferred from the DNA. Found here are over 200,000 clones, approximately 85% of them singletons; the top ten hold 1.5% to 2%.

This chain links TRBV27 with TRBJ2-1; 10 bases are shared with TRBD1. Sequencing was done on a sample of PBMCs or T cells enriched from blood (not recorded which). The TCR sequence derives from a woman in her forties or fifties who had recovered from COVID-19. The CDR3: CASSPGQGFNEQFF. As DNA, the CDR3 is TGTGCCAGCAGTCCGGGACAGGGGTTCAATGAGCAGTTCTTC.